This TCR beta chain was sequenced in a study of T cells in Graves' hyperthyroidism and ophthalmopathy. Amplification of TCR beta CDR3 regions was performed using RNA transcripts as template. Primed by the HTBI set, a first-round RT-PCR was run on the TCR CDR3. TCRdb processed the multiplex PCR reads anew with MiXCR; each CDR3 protein has one entry. The sample consists of 730,000 or so distinct CDR3 sequences, 15% to 20% of them appearing once. This clonotype was observed at least ten times. At first hyperthyroidism diagnosis, before any ophthalmopathy symptoms, the blood sample was collected. Germline CDR1 reads DFQATT; CDR2 reads SNEGSKA (reference sequence). The ends lost 0 bases at V and 4 bases at J; junction bases unmatched: 13. This CDR3 region has 17 residues.

The source of this sequence is a woman aged 45-65 years with Graves' hyperthyroidism that later progressed to Graves' ophthalmopathy. This chain connects TRBV20-1 to TRBJ1-2, with TRBD1 matching over 8 bases. The material sequenced was blood. The CDR3 DNA reads as TGCAGTGCTAGAGACTCGTTTGAGGACAGGGATGCCTATGGCTACACCTTC. It is translated as CSARDSFEDRDAYGYTF.